The 22 T cell receptor beta chains reported below all come from one sample, sequenced in a study of T cell repertoires in cytomegalovirus infection. No cognate antigen is known for these TCRs. A single record per CDR3 protein comes from TCRdb applying MiXCR to the reads. The top ten hold approximately 59% of the sample, which has roughly 220,000 distinct CDR3 sequences, roughly 34% seen once. The sequencing used CD8+ T cells from cultured PBMCs, collected from culture after CMV antigen stimulation. These TCRs come from a human donor in good health (CMV status not recorded). Some clones in this sample may be carry-over from other donors' samples.

This clonotype was picked up many times. The chain employs TRBV11-2 and TRBJ2-7, with 10 bases fitting TRBD2. The junction had 6 bases not matched to a gene; V was cut back by 2 bases and J by 2 bases. The CDR3 contains 16 residues. Germline CDR1 and CDR2: SGHAT and FQNNGV. The CDR3 bases are TGTGCCAGCAGCTTACCACTAGCGGGGCCTGCCTACGAGCAGTACTTC. Its translation is CASSLPLAGPAYEQYF.

The V and J genes are TRBV27 and TRBJ2-2, with a possible D match to TRBD1 (5 bases). The CDR3 covers 17 residues. Germline assignment: CDR1 MNHEY and CDR2 SMNVEV (reference sequence). The V and J ends lost 0 bases and 5 bases respectively, with 16 bases between them. CDR3 bases: TGTGCCAGCAGTTTATCTCCATCGGACACCTATACCGGGGAGCTGTTTTTT. Residues: CASSLSPSDTYTGELFF.

V gene TRBV7-9 combines with J gene TRBJ2-7, with D unresolved. The CDR3 extends over 15 amino acids. The germline CDR1 and CDR2 sequences are SEHNR and FQNEAQ (reference sequence). With 6 bases removed from V and 1 base from J, the gap between germline ends came to 16 bases. The CDR3 DNA follows: TGTGCCAGCAGACCAAATGTGGCAGGATCCTACGAGCAGTACTTC. This codes for CASRPNVAGSYEQYF.

The rearrangement joins TRBV28 to TRBJ1-5; D perhaps matches TRBD1 (5 bases). The CDR3 spans 17 residues. Germline V gives CDR1 MDHEN, CDR2 SYDVKM. Between the trimmed V and J ends, which lost 8 bases and 4 bases, there was a span of 24 bases. CDR3 in amino acids: CASRNILSRGGNQPQHF. The DNA for the CDR3 is TGTGCCAGCCGAAACATACTTAGCCGGGGGGGAAATCAGCCCCAGCATTTT.

The V and J genes are TRBV7-6 and TRBJ2-3; TRBD2 matches 9 bases. The CDR3 runs to 18 residues. CDR1 is SGHVS and CDR2 is FNYEAQ in the germline V gene. The V segment lost 5 bases and the J segment 7 bases; nucleotides outside the gene matches: 19. In nucleotides, the CDR3 is TGTGCCAGCAGCGGCCCCTCAAGCCGCGGGAGGGCCGCTAATACGCAGTATTTT. Its translation: CASSGPSSRGRAANTQYF.

In its sample, this clonotype was seen many times. The rearrangement joins TRBV11-2 to TRBJ1-6; D uncertain. This CDR3 spans 11 amino acids. V was shortened by 6 bases and J by 7 bases, with 4 bases between the two germline ends. Germline CDR1 is SGHAT and CDR2 is FQNNGV. The CDR3 protein is CASSSNSPLHF. In DNA form, the CDR3 reads TGTGCCAGCAGTTCAAATTCACCCCTCCACTTT.

Of note for this clonotype: One end of the junction does not line up with germline, which may come from a read error. The V and J genes are TRBV20-1 and TRBJ1-3; 10 bases align to TRBD1. Per germline, CDR1 DFQATT and CDR2 SNEGSKA (reference sequence). This CDR3 comprises 14 residues. The CDR3 is CSAPGQGEGNTIFF. CDR3 sequence (DNA): TGCAGTGCTCCCGGACAGGGGGAAGGAAACACCATATTTTTT.

This clonotype appeared a few times. The gene calls are TRBV9 and TRBJ2-1, with 8 bases lining up with TRBD1. CDR1 SGDLS and CDR2 YYNGEE come from the germline V gene. V gave up 4 bases and J gave up 3 bases; unmatched junction bases: 15. This CDR3 spans 18 amino acids. For the CDR3, the DNA is TGTGCCAGCAGCTTAACCAGGACAGGGAGCGATATCTACAATGAGCAGTTCTTC. Its protein is CASSLTRTGSDIYNEQFF.

V gene TRBV29-1 combines with J gene TRBJ1-1; TRBD1 agrees at 10 bases. V was clipped by 3 bases and J by 3 bases; unmatched bases: 7. The CDR3 is 15 residues long. Per germline, CDR1 SQVTM and CDR2 ANQGSEA. The CDR3 region is CSVEGTGELYTEAFF. The CDR3 DNA follows: TGCAGCGTTGAGGGGACAGGGGAGCTATACACTGAAGCTTTCTTT.

This clonotype was recorded many times. V and J are TRBV12-3 or TRBV12-4 and TRBJ2-5, with 8 nucleotides matching TRBD1. J lost 7 bases, V lost 3 bases, and 7 bases had no gene match. This CDR3 spans 14 amino acids. The CDR3 DNA is TGTGCCAGCAGTTTTGGGCAGGGGGCCCCGACCCAGTACTTC. Amino acids: CASSFGQGAPTQYF.

This chain links TRBV7-6 with TRBJ2-7; 9 bases agree with TRBD1. The CDR3 contains 16 residues. Looked up from germline, CDR1 is SGHVS and CDR2 is FNYEAQ. J was trimmed by 4 bases and V by 5 bases; bases with no gene match: 12. CDR3 sequence (DNA): TGTGCCAGCAGCCCGGGACAGGGAGGTGGCGGGTACGAGCAGTACTTC. Translation: CASSPGQGGGGYEQYF.

This clonotype was picked up a small number of times. V is TRBV19 and J is TRBJ2-7; D is tentatively TRBD1 or TRBD2 (6 bases each). There are 18 residues in the CDR3. CDR1 and CDR2 from the germline V gene are LNHDA and SQIVND (reference sequence). Trimming removed 10 bases at V and 2 bases at J, with 30 bases between. The CDR3: CATRAPRRGVPLAYEQYF. The CDR3, as DNA: TGTGCCACACGTGCTCCCCGGAGGGGGGTCCCCCTGGCCTACGAGCAGTACTTC.

DNA of the CDR3: TGTGCCAGCAGTTTATCCGTCGGGGGGGACTATGGCTACACCTTC. This gives the protein CASSLSVGGDYGYTF. The rearrangement links TRBV27 to TRBJ1-2; D is possibly TRBD1 (5 bases). The CDR3 sequence is 15 residues long. The V end was cut by 0 bases, the J end by 3 bases, with 11 bases between. From germline, CDR1 is MNHEY and CDR2 SMNVEV (reference sequence).

This clonotype was recorded a few times. This chain links TRBV11-1 with TRBJ1-6, with D uncertain. Per germline, CDR1 SGHAT and CDR2 FQDESV (reference sequence). V was trimmed by 5 bases and J by 0 bases, leaving 14 bases between them. This CDR3 has 17 residues. This chain's CDR3 is CASSLGTDNSYNSPLHF. The DNA for the CDR3 is TGTGCCAGCAGCCTGGGAACTGACAACTCCTATAATTCACCCCTCCACTTT.

This clonotype was counted only a few times. The chain uses TRBV28 and TRBJ2-6; D is undetermined. The CDR3 loop spans 16 amino acids. CDR1 is MDHEN, CDR2 SYDVKM, per germline. The V end lost 5 bases, the J end lost 0 bases, and 11 bases lay between the germline ends. For the CDR3, the DNA is TGTGCCAGCAGTCCCTTCCGAGGCTCTGGGGCCAACGTCCTGACTTTC. Translating it yields CASSPFRGSGANVLTF. Looking up the rest from reference TRBV28 and TRBJ2-6 gives the full variable domain: DVKVTQSSRYLVKRTGEKVFLECVQDMDHENMFWYRQDPGLGLRLIYFSYDVKMKEKGDIPEGYSVSREKKERFSLILESASTNQTSMYLCASSPFRGSGANVLTFGAGSRLTVL.

V gene TRBV27 combines with J gene TRBJ1-1; no firm D call. The length of the CDR3 is 15 residues. The germline V gene has CDR1 MNHEY and CDR2 SMNVEV (reference sequence). V was clipped by 7 bases and J by 8 bases, with 23 bases between them. The CDR3 sequence: CASIRWASRWEEAFF. The CDR3 DNA reads as TGTGCCAGCATCAGATGGGCCAGCCGTTGGGAAGAAGCTTTCTTT.

This clonotype was detected ten times or more. V gene TRBV7-9 combines with J gene TRBJ2-1, with TRBD2 matching over 7 bases. The V gene's germline CDR1 is SEHNR and CDR2 FQNEAQ (reference sequence). This CDR3 is 16 amino acids long. After removal of 4 bases from V and 5 bases from J, the junction contained 11 bases not matched to a gene. CDR3 in amino acids: CASSSRLASMDNEQFF. The CDR3 DNA is TGTGCCAGCAGCTCCAGACTAGCTTCCATGGACAATGAGCAGTTCTTC.

The chain combines TRBV10-3 with TRBJ2-7, with 13 bases lining up with TRBD2. In germline, CDR1 is ENHRY, CDR2 SYGVKD. CDR3 length: 17 amino acids. V dropped 3 bases and J dropped 1; count of bases not matched to a gene: 6. The CDR3 sequence: CAISDPGLAGTSYEQYF. The CDR3 bases are TGTGCCATCAGTGACCCGGGACTAGCGGGGACGTCCTACGAGCAGTACTTC.

A word on this clonotype: Compared with germline, one end of the junction differs, possibly owing to a read error. This chain joins TRBV4-1 and TRBJ1-6; 7 nucleotides agree with TRBD1. The germline gives CDR1 MGHRA, CDR2 YSYEKL. The CDR3 spans 20 residues. The CDR3 loop reads CASSQPAGTAPELSNSPLHF. In DNA, the CDR3 is TGTGCCAGCAGCCAACCAGCCGGGACAGCTCCTGAACTATCCAATTCACCCCTCCACTTT.

The rearrangement uses TRBV12-3 or TRBV12-4 and TRBJ2-1, with TRBD2 identical over 7 bases. This CDR3 contains 15 residues. The junction had 8 bases not matched to a gene; V was cut back by 2 bases and J by 7 bases. The CDR3 DNA reads as TGTGCCAGCAGTTTAACCCGGGAGGTGGGTAATGAGCAGTTCTTC. It is translated as CASSLTREVGNEQFF.

The chain employs TRBV19 and TRBJ1-1, with D hard to call. Germline V gene lookup returns CDR1 LNHDA and CDR2 SQIVND (reference sequence). The CDR3 totals 13 residues. Deletions cut 7 bases from V and 6 bases from J, with 15 bases between. DNA for the CDR3: TGTGCCAGTATCCAGGTTGGTAGCGCTGAAGCTTTCTTT. Translating gives CASIQVGSAEAFF.

This clonotype was found a few times. The genes are TRBV29-1 and TRBJ1-2; 7 positions match TRBD1. CDR3 length: 14 residues. J gave up 3 bases and V 2 bases, and 6 bases lay outside the gene matches. CDR1 is SQVTM, CDR2 ANQGSEA, per germline. Here the CDR3 reads CSVESPGQYYGYTF. For the CDR3, the DNA is TGCAGCGTTGAATCCCCGGGACAGTACTATGGCTACACCTTC.